Below are 30 T cell receptor beta chains sequenced from a single sample in a study of T cells in women clearing cervical HPV infection. Using immunoSEQ multiplex PCR, the repertoire was profiled, and TCRdb retains in-frame clones only, with some absent. Reported are about 29,000 clones; the ten largest clones contain 2.8%. The specimen was blood buffy coat. Receptor source: a woman aged 18 to 75 with a cervical HPV16 infection that either progressed to CIN3+ or cleared (not recorded which).

Note on this clone: The CDR3 extends 3 residues past the end of the read, so its final part is completed from the germline J gene. The chain combines TRBV5-6 with TRBJ1-1, with a tentative D call TRBD1 (5 bases). Looked up from germline, CDR1 is SGHDT and CDR2 is YYEEEE. V lost 5 bases and J lost 5, with 19 bases in between. This CDR3 contains 15 residues. The sequenced CDR3 bases are TGTGCCAGCAGTTTTCTGGGGGGGGGAGGAACTGAA. Amino acid sequence: CASSFLGGGGTE. The whole CDR3 protein is CASSFLGGGGTEAFF.

As to this clone: The read is 3 residues too short to cover the CDR3 end, so that end is filled in from the germline J gene. The chain employs TRBV7-8 and TRBJ1-1; TRBD1 agrees at 7 bases. The CDR3 extends over 15 amino acids. CDR1 and CDR2 from the germline V gene are SGHVS and FQNEAQ. Trimming took 5 bases from V and 1 from J; bases not matched to a gene: 7. CDR3 residues: CASSRDRVENTEAFF. The CDR3 bases that were read are TGTGCCAGCAGCCGCGACAGGGTTGAGAACACTGAA.

Comment on this clone: The read ends 3 residues early relative to the CDR3; the germline J gene fills the gap. The chain links TRBV5-1 to TRBJ2-3; perhaps TRBD2 as D (5 bases). With 0 bases removed from V and 5 bases from J, the gap between germline ends came to 16 bases. The CDR3 covers 16 residues. CDR1 is SGHRS and CDR2 is YFSETQ in the germline V gene. The covered CDR3 bases are TGCGCCAGCAGCTTGGTAGTATCACCCCGGGGAGATACG. This sequence encodes CASSLVVSPRGDT. The entire CDR3 reads CASSLVVSPRGDTQYF.

In the case of this clone: The CDR3 goes on 3 residues after the read ends, and that part is filled in from the germline J gene. The genes are TRBV5-1 and TRBJ1-2; D remains unclear. The V gene lost 0 bases and the J gene lost 2 bases, with 8 bases spanning the gap. CDR3 length: 14 amino acids. Germline V lookup: CDR1 SGHRS, CDR2 YFSETQ. The sequenced CDR3 bases are TGCGCCAGCAGCTTGGGACAAGCAAACTATGGC. This codes for CASSLGQANYG. The complete CDR3 reads CASSLGQANYGYTF.

On this clone: The read ends 3 residues early relative to the CDR3; the germline J gene fills the gap. The V call is TRBV5-6, the J call TRBJ2-1, with 9 bases that match TRBD2. The CDR3 is made up of 15 amino acids. Looked up from germline, CDR1 is SGHDT and CDR2 is YYEEEE. V was pared by 0 bases and J by 4 bases, with 2 bases of the junction left unmatched. The CDR3 loop reads CASSLDSGGYNEQFF. The part of the CDR3 DNA that was read is TGTGCCAGCAGCTTGGATAGCGGGGGATACAATGAG.

With respect to this clone: The read finishes 3 residues shy of the CDR3 end, and the germline J gene is used to complete it. The chain recombines TRBV5-8 with TRBJ2-2, with 9 nucleotides matching TRBD1. The V gene's germline CDR1 is SGHTS and CDR2 YDEGEE. The CDR3 extends over 14 amino acids. The V gene end was trimmed by 5 bases and the J gene end by 6 bases; junction bases not matched to a gene: 5. CDR3 amino acids: CASRGQGGAGELFF. CDR3 DNA, as far as it was read: TGTGCCAGCAGGGGACAGGGTGGAGCCGGGGAG.

Details on this clone: The sequenced fragment ends 3 residues before the CDR3 boundary, so the rest is inferred from the germline J gene. The genes are TRBV11-2 and TRBJ1-1; D may be TRBD1 (6 bases). Trimming pared 5 bases from V and 1 base from J, leaving 8 bases between. Looked up from germline, CDR1 is SGHAT and CDR2 is FQNNGV. This CDR3 region has 13 residues. The DNA read from the CDR3 is TGTGCCAGCAGCCTCAGGGGGAACACTGAA. This codes for CASSLRGNTE. The full-length CDR3 reads as CASSLRGNTEAFF.

As regards this clone: The sequenced fragment ends 3 residues before the CDR3 boundary, so the rest is inferred from the germline J gene. The chain couples TRBV13 to TRBJ2-7; 14 nucleotides match TRBD2. The CDR3 loop spans 15 amino acids. From germline, CDR1 is PRHDT and CDR2 FYEKMQ (reference sequence). V gave up 5 bases and J gave up 4 bases; unmatched junction bases: 4. Partial CDR3 DNA: TGTGCCAGCAGCGCGGGACTAGCGGGAGCGTACGAG. Its translation is CASSAGLAGAYE. In full, the CDR3 reads CASSAGLAGAYEQYF.

On this clone: Coverage ceases 3 residues before the CDR3 finishes, and the germline J gene fills in the end. This chain uses TRBV14 with TRBJ1-1, with TRBD1 identical over 10 bases. Germline lookup yields CDR1 SGHDN and CDR2 FVKESK. The CDR3 is made up of 15 amino acids. J gave up 4 bases and V 3 bases, and 5 bases lay outside the gene matches. The part of the CDR3 DNA that was read is TGTGCCAGCAGCCACCCCGGGACAGGGGCCACTGAA. Residues: CASSHPGTGATE. The full CDR3 protein reads CASSHPGTGATEAFF.

With respect to this clone: Read coverage stops 3 residues before the CDR3 terminus; the germline J gene supplies the remainder. The V and J genes are TRBV19 and TRBJ2-1, with 9 bases aligning to TRBD1. The ends lost 9 bases at V and 6 bases at J; junction bases unmatched: 12. The germline CDR1 and CDR2 sequences are LNHDA and SQIVND (reference sequence). CDR3 length equals 15 residues. CDR3 residues: CASTPGDRALNEQFF. The sequenced part of the CDR3 DNA is TGTGCCAGCACACCGGGGGACAGGGCTCTCAATGAG.

A remark on this clone: The read ends 3 residues shy of where the CDR3 ends; the end is completed using the germline J gene. The genes are TRBV5-4 and TRBJ2-1; tentative D call: TRBD2 (5 bases). V dropped 3 bases and J dropped 5 bases, with 12 bases sitting between them. The CDR3 length is 14 residues. The germline CDR1 and CDR2 sequences are SGHNT and YYREEE (reference sequence). This chain's CDR3 is CASSSGLPNNEQFF. The DNA read from the CDR3 is TGTGCCAGCAGCTCCGGACTTCCTAACAATGAG.

As regards this clone: The read ends 3 residues early relative to the CDR3; the germline J gene fills the gap. The V gene is TRBV29-1, the J gene TRBJ1-3, with TRBD1 as a possible D gene (5 bases). V was pared by 4 bases and J by 7 bases, with 8 bases between. This CDR3 is 11 amino acids long. Germline assignment: CDR1 SQVTM and CDR2 ANQGSEA. The CDR3 spells CSVGGANTIYF. Partial CDR3 DNA: TGCAGCGTTGGAGGGGCGAACACC.

On this clone itself: The read terminates 3 residues ahead of where the CDR3 ends, so the germline J gene completes it. The chain employs TRBV29-1 and TRBJ2-5, with 10 bases identical to TRBD1. Germline V gene sequence: CDR1 SQVTM, CDR2 ANQGSEA. This CDR3 spans 15 amino acids. The J segment lost 5 bases and the V segment lost 2 bases, leaving 8 bases of the junction unmatched. The CDR3: CSVEKGQGRWETQYF. Partial CDR3 DNA: TGCAGCGTTGAAAAGGGACAGGGGAGGTGGGAGACC.

This chain's CDR3 is CASSQVDGFYGADTQYF. The sequenced CDR3 bases are TGTGCCAGCAGCCAAGTAGACGGCTTTTACGGGGCAGATACG. The chain couples TRBV14 to TRBJ2-3; possibly TRBD2 for D (5 bases). The read stops 3 residues short of the end of the CDR3; the missing end is completed from the germline J gene. Germline lookup yields CDR1 SGHDN and CDR2 FVKESK. This CDR3 contains 17 residues. V lost 1 base and J 4 bases, leaving 18 bases between the germline ends.

About this clone: The DNA ends 3 residues before the CDR3 does, and the rest of the CDR3 is filled in from the germline J gene. V is TRBV5-1 and J is TRBJ2-2; 9 bases match TRBD2. Trimming at V came to 3 bases and at J to 1 base, leaving 1 base not matched to a gene. Germline CDR1 SGHRS, CDR2 YFSETQ. This CDR3 is built from 15 residues. CDR3 DNA (partial): TGCGCCAGCAGCTGGACTAGCGTGAACACCGGGGAG. It specifies CASSWTSVNTGE. The whole CDR3 sequence is CASSWTSVNTGELFF.

As to this clone: Coverage ceases 3 residues before the CDR3 finishes, and the germline J gene fills in the end. V gene TRBV7-8 combines with J gene TRBJ2-1, with TRBD2 identical over 12 bases. The V and J ends lost 8 bases and 0 bases, in that order; junction bases with no gene match: 5. CDR1 is SGHVS and CDR2 is FQNEAQ in the germline V gene. The CDR3 consists of 16 residues. The CDR3 bases that were read are TGTGCCAGCCGTAAGACTAGCGGGAGCTCCTACAATGAG. This gives the protein CASRKTSGSSYNE. The complete CDR3 reads CASRKTSGSSYNEQFF.

Worth noting for this clone: From the germline J gene comes the end of the CDR3, since the read stops 3 residues before it. The chain is built from TRBV20-1 and TRBJ2-2; D might be TRBD2 (6 bases). The CDR3 length is 15 residues. Per the germline V gene, CDR1 is DFQATT and CDR2 is SNEGSKA (reference sequence). The part of the CDR3 DNA that was read is TGCAGTGCTAGATACTCCGGACTATACTCTAAGTCG. It specifies CSARYSGLYSKS. The full CDR3 sequence reads CSARYSGLYSKSLFF.

As concerns this clone: The CDR3 end falls 3 residues outside the read, so it is completed with the germline J gene. The chain uses TRBV7-9 and TRBJ2-4; TRBD1 agrees at 9 bases. Per the germline V gene, CDR1 is SEHNR and CDR2 is FQNEAQ (reference sequence). The CDR3 is made up of 12 amino acids. The CDR3 bases that were read are TGTGCCAGCAGCGGACAGGGGCATGGT. This gives the protein CASSGQGHG. Given in full, the CDR3 is CASSGQGHGQYF.

The CDR3 sequence is CASSPRADRAPGEKLFF. Incomplete CDR3 DNA: TGTGCCAGCTCACCAAGGGCCGACAGGGCTCCTGGTGAAAAA. The chain employs TRBV18 and TRBJ1-4; 7 bases fit TRBD1. The CDR3 end falls 3 residues outside the read, so it is completed with the germline J gene. Germline V gene sequence: CDR1 KGHSH, CDR2 LQKENI. V dropped 2 bases and J dropped 7; count of bases not matched to a gene: 13. This CDR3 contains 17 residues.

Turning to this clone: The read stops 3 residues short of the end of the CDR3; the missing end is completed from the germline J gene. This sequence joins TRBV7-8 and TRBJ1-2; D gene unclear. V was shortened by 1 base and J by 1 base, with 7 bases between the two germline ends. The V gene's germline CDR1 is SGHVS and CDR2 FQNEAQ. The CDR3 consists of 14 residues. CDR3 residues: CASSLDGSNYGYTF. CDR3 bases read: TGTGCCAGCAGCTTAGATGGCAGTAACTATGGC.

About this clone: The read comes to an end 3 residues before the CDR3 does, leaving the germline J gene to fill in the end. The gene calls are TRBV18 and TRBJ2-1, with 11 bases that match TRBD1. Germline V gene lookup returns CDR1 KGHSH and CDR2 LQKENI. The J segment lost 4 bases and the V segment lost 6 bases, leaving 5 bases of the junction unmatched. The CDR3 is made up of 15 amino acids. The CDR3 DNA, read in part, is TGTGCCAGCTCGACCGGGACAGGGGGTTACAATGAG. Its translation: CASSTGTGGYNE. The CDR3 as a whole reads CASSTGTGGYNEQFF.

About this clone: The CDR3 end is not reached by the read, which stops 3 residues before it; the germline J gene fills it in. The rearrangement links TRBV9 to TRBJ2-1; 8 nucleotides match TRBD2. The CDR3 runs to 16 residues. Germline CDR1 reads SGDLS; CDR2 reads YYNGEE. V lost 0 bases and J lost 6; bases outside the gene matches: 8. The CDR3 bases that were read are TGTGCCAGCAGCGTAGCTCTAGCGGGTTCCCGCAATGAG. Residues: CASSVALAGSRNE. The whole CDR3 protein is CASSVALAGSRNEQFF.

Regarding this clone: The observed sequence ends 3 residues before the CDR3 terminus, with the missing tail filled in from the germline J gene. The chain joins TRBV18 to TRBJ2-5, with unresolved D. The CDR3 covers 12 residues. V lost 6 bases and J lost 0, with 5 bases in between. CDR1 KGHSH and CDR2 LQKENI come from the germline V gene. This CDR3 is CASSRYQETQYF. The sequenced CDR3 bases are TGTGCCAGCTCTCGGTACCAAGAGACC.

A word on this clone: The CDR3 is cut off 3 residues early in the read; its end comes from the germline J gene. J is TRBJ2-1 and V is TRBV6-1, with 11 positions matching TRBD2. The CDR3 contains 15 residues. Germline-derived CDR1 and CDR2 are MNHNS and SASEGT. The trim removed 4 bases at V and 4 bases at J, leaving 3 bases unmatched. CDR3 bases read: TGTGCCAGCAGTGCAAGACTAGCGGGGTACAATGAG. Translating it yields CASSARLAGYNE. The entire CDR3 reads CASSARLAGYNEQFF.

In regard to this clone: Read data end 3 residues before the CDR3 end; the end is taken from the germline J gene. This specimen includes other DNA sequences encoding the same CDR3. The genes are TRBV11-1 and TRBJ1-1; no definite D call. This CDR3 has 15 residues. Germline values: CDR1 SGHAT, CDR2 FQDESV (reference sequence). The part of the CDR3 DNA that was read is TGTGCCAGCAGCACCAGCGGGAGGGCCTCGGAGACA. Protein sequence: CASSTSGRASET. The whole CDR3 is CASSTSGRASETAFF. Supplemented by reference TRBV11-1 and TRBJ1-1, the full variable domain reads EAEVAQSPRYKITEKSQAVAFWCDPISGHATLYWYRQILGQGPELLVQFQDESVVDDSQLPKDRFSAERLKGVDSTLKIQPAELGDSAMYLCASSTSGRASETAFFGQGTRLTVV.

A remark on this clone: The sequence runs out 3 residues before the end of the CDR3; the remainder is reconstructed from the germline J gene. The chain has TRBV5-1 and TRBJ2-1; 10 bases are shared with TRBD1. Germline-derived CDR1 and CDR2 are SGHRS and YFSETQ. The CDR3 loop spans 17 amino acids. The V segment lost 2 bases and the J segment 4 bases; nucleotides outside the gene matches: 9. The CDR3: CASSFLPPGQGYNEQFF. The CDR3 DNA, read in part, is TGCGCCAGCAGCTTTTTGCCTCCGGGACAGGGGTACAATGAG.

With respect to this clone: The read finishes 3 residues shy of the CDR3 end, and the germline J gene is used to complete it. Other nucleotide sequences from this sample produce the same CDR3. The chain has TRBV6-1 and TRBJ2-7, with 10 nucleotides matching TRBD1. There are 15 residues in the CDR3. Germline V gene sequence: CDR1 MNHNS, CDR2 SASEGT. V was pared by 4 bases and J by 0 bases, with 3 bases of the junction left unmatched. The chain's CDR3 is CASSGGQGGSYEQYF. The DNA read from the CDR3 is TGTGCCAGCAGTGGCGGACAGGGGGGCTCCTACGAG.

Concerning this clone itself: The CDR3 is cut off 3 residues early in the read; its end comes from the germline J gene. The genes are TRBV5-4 and TRBJ2-1; 11 bases are shared with TRBD2. The CDR3 totals 15 residues. Losses at the gene ends were 3 bases for V and 9 bases for J; bases not matched to a gene: 8. Per the germline V gene, CDR1 is SGHNT and CDR2 is YYREEE (reference sequence). The CDR3 is CASSYLAGGPGEQFF. The sequenced CDR3 bases are TGTGCCAGCAGCTACTTAGCGGGAGGGCCGGGTGAG.

Comments on this clone: The CDR3 end lies 3 residues beyond the end of the read and is filled in from the germline J gene. The gene calls are TRBV18 and TRBJ2-4; possibly TRBD2 for D (5 bases). This CDR3 region has 13 residues. Germline CDR1 and CDR2: KGHSH and LQKENI. The CDR3 here is CASSPSADYGQYF. The CDR3 DNA, read in part, is TGTGCCAGCTCACCATCGGCAGACTATGGT.

As for this clone: With the read ending 3 residues before the CDR3 end, the germline J gene is used to fill in that end. V gene TRBV18 combines with J gene TRBJ2-1, with 8 bases that match TRBD1. The CDR3 is 15 amino acids. CDR1 and CDR2 from the germline V gene are KGHSH and LQKENI. V dropped 0 bases and J dropped 8; count of bases not matched to a gene: 6. CDR3 in amino acids: CASSPPEDRDDEQFF. The CDR3 DNA, read in part, is TGTGCCAGCTCACCACCCGAGGACAGGGACGATGAG.